This T cell receptor (beta chain) was retrieved from a study of T cell responses to AZD1222 COVID-19 vaccine. General study results and limits: After two AZD1222 doses, spike-specific TCR breadth and depth rose versus day 0.

In regard to this clone: Its specificity is unknown.

V shed 7 bases and J shed 1 base, with 20 bases lying between them. CDR3 length: 17 residues. Germline loops: CDR1 MDHEN, CDR2 SYDVKM. Produced via immunoSEQ multiplex PCR; TCRdb's table is partial and in-frame only. The data contain around 180,000 clones, around 93% of them singletons. The source was peripheral blood, collected on day 0 of AZD1222 vaccination. The sequence derives from an adult in good health. The chain carries TRBV28 and TRBJ1-5; D is perhaps TRBD1 (5 bases). This chain's CDR3 is CASTRADTLRSNQPQHF. CDR3 DNA sequence: TGTGCCAGCACCAGGGCGGACACACTAAGAAGCAATCAGCCCCAGCATTTT.